The sequence of this TCR gamma chain was determined in a study of gamma delta lymphoproliferative disorders and STAT genes. Whole-study findings and limits: Low-frequency NGS calls may be less specific, so public or private leukemic clones need confirmation.

TCRdb used CATT to re-call clones from the multiplex PCR reads. Here the sample spans approximately 2,200 gamma-chain clones, over 9.5% being singletons. The length of the CDR3 is 16 residues. Germline V CDR1 and CDR2: EGSNGY, YDSYNSKV. V shed 1 base and J 4 bases; nucleotides not matched to a gene: 13. By sample fraction, this clone is medium-sized (0.01 to 0.1%). What it recognizes is unknown. The receptor sequences were amplified from genomic DNA of peripheral blood mononuclear cells. The sequenced sample consisted of blood. The gene calls are TRGV2 and TRGJ1 or TRGJ2. TCRdb carries no J gene annotation; the J gene was assigned here by matching the DNA with germline. The TCR comes from a human donor in good health. The CDR3 sequence is CATWDGSGGEYYKKLF. The CDR3 region has the DNA TGTGCCACCTGGGACGGTTCCGGAGGAGAATATTATAAGAAACTCTTT.